This T cell receptor beta chain originates from a study of blood T cell repertoires in COVID-19. How the authors handled the data: Reference gene primer amplification gave estimated nucleated cell counts. Assay: immunoSEQ multiplex PCR; the TCRdb copy retains only in-frame clones and omits some. D and trimming come from the DNA, and the V and J calls and clone size come from that table. This sample has roughly 100,000 clones, with roughly 71% found just once. The J segment lost 11 bases and the V segment lost 1 base, leaving 9 bases of the junction unmatched. The CDR3 totals 14 residues. The germline gives CDR1 SEHNR, CDR2 FQNEAQ (reference sequence).

This chain joins TRBV7-9 and TRBJ1-1; 8 positions match TRBD1. The specimen sequenced was peripheral blood. This clonotype was obtained from a woman of 80 years or more with acute or convalescent COVID-19. The chain's CDR3 is CASSLGGTGDVAFF. The CDR3 DNA is TGTGCCAGCAGCTTAGGAGGGACAGGAGACGTCGCTTTCTTT.